This paragraph reports one T cell receptor beta chain. These data come from a study of cytomegalovirus exposure and HLA in healthy donors. Healthy bone marrow donors formed the donor group. The study ran its PCR with 60 Vbeta and 13 Jbeta primers. The method was immunoSEQ multiplex PCR; TCRdb's version includes in-frame clones alone and lacks a portion of them. The sample carries 120,000 to 150,000 clones, around 86% recorded once. With 3 bases removed from V and 5 bases from J, the gap between germline ends came to 19 bases. Germline CDR1 is KGHSH and CDR2 is LQKENI. This CDR3 region has 16 residues. The chain employs TRBV18 and TRBJ1-1, with D maybe TRBD1 (5 bases). This clonotype was sampled from a female donor in good health and CMV-seronegative. Sequenced input: PBMCs. The CDR3 sequence is CASSPSERGGRTEAFF. The CDR3 nucleotides are TGTGCCAGCTCACCCAGTGAGCGTGGGGGGAGGACTGAAGCTTTCTTT.